What follows are 11 T cell receptor beta chains derived from one specimen sequenced in a study of T cell responses to AZD1222 COVID-19 vaccine. The assay was immunoSEQ multiplex PCR, and TCRdb's table has in-frame clones only and misses some. The sample yields over 200,000 clones, approximately 94% seen once. Sequencing used peripheral blood, obtained 28 days after the second dose of the MenACWY control vaccine. All receptors come from an adult who received the MenACWY meningococcal vaccine as a control.

The V gene is TRBV5-1, the J gene TRBJ1-1; 7 bases line up with TRBD1. The V gene's germline CDR1 is SGHRS and CDR2 YFSETQ. The CDR3 consists of 15 residues. V was pared by 2 bases and J by 7 bases, with 11 bases of the junction left unmatched. The CDR3 is CASSLQGGAFGEAFF. For the CDR3, the DNA is TGCGCCAGCAGCTTACAAGGGGGCGCGTTTGGTGAAGCTTTCTTT.

The rearrangement uses TRBV28 and TRBJ1-1; TRBD1 is a possible D gene (6 bases). The V end lost 3 bases, the J end lost 6 bases, and 14 bases lay between the germline ends. Germline-derived CDR1 and CDR2 are MDHEN and SYDVKM. The CDR3 extends over 14 amino acids. The CDR3 nucleotides are TGTGCCAGCAGTTTGTCGACGGGGGGCGCTGAAGCTTTCTTT. Translation: CASSLSTGGAEAFF.

By share, this clone counts as medium-sized. The CDR3 sequence is CASSQGDFGQFF. In nucleotides, the CDR3 is TGTGCCAGCAGCCAAGGGGACTTTGGGCAGTTCTTC. The chain recombines TRBV11-1 with TRBJ2-1; tentatively, D is TRBD2 (6 bases). Trimming removed 5 bases at V and 12 bases at J, with 14 bases between. CDR1 is SGHAT and CDR2 is FQDESV in the germline V gene (reference sequence). The CDR3 runs to 12 residues.

This clone has a single count. V gene TRBV6-5 combines with J gene TRBJ2-7; weak D call: TRBD2 (6 bases). The length of the CDR3 is 16 residues. Germline CDR1 reads MNHEY; CDR2 reads SVGAGI. With 0 bases removed from V and 2 bases from J, the gap between germline ends came to 14 bases. The CDR3 protein is CASSYSIGGATYEQYF. The CDR3, as DNA: TGTGCCAGCAGTTACTCGATCGGGGGAGCTACCTACGAGCAGTACTTC.

The V gene is TRBV28, the J gene TRBJ1-5; no firm D call. Germline CDR1 and CDR2: MDHEN and SYDVKM. The germline V and J ends were trimmed by 3 bases and 7 bases, with 13 bases remaining between them. The CDR3 extends over 14 amino acids. The CDR3 DNA sequence: TGTGCCAGCAGTTTCCGGGGAGGCCGGCAGCCCCAGCATTTT. This translates into CASSFRGGRQPQHF.

The chain employs TRBV29-1 and TRBJ2-5; D is unresolved. Germline lookup yields CDR1 SQVTM and CDR2 ANQGSEA. The CDR3 loop spans 12 amino acids. V lost 4 bases and J 5 bases, leaving 11 bases between the germline ends. This CDR3 is CSVARYGETQYF. In DNA form, the CDR3 reads TGCAGCGTTGCCAGGTACGGCGAGACCCAGTACTTC.

This chain joins TRBV5-8 and TRBJ1-5, with D unresolved. Trimming removed 5 bases at V and 6 bases at J, with 9 bases between. The CDR3 length is 12 residues. The V gene's germline CDR1 is SGHTS and CDR2 YDEGEE. The CDR3 here is CASSSYGQPQHF. DNA for the CDR3: TGTGCCAGCAGTTCATACGGTCAGCCCCAGCATTTT.

The chain has TRBV27 and TRBJ2-3; TRBD1 agrees at 8 bases. The CDR3 runs to 15 residues. Germline CDR1 MNHEY, CDR2 SMNVEV (reference sequence). V was pared by 4 bases and J by 4 bases, with 7 bases of the junction left unmatched. The CDR3 coding sequence is TGTGCCAGCAGTTCCCCAGGGGGCCGGTCAGATACGCAGTATTTT. Its translation: CASSSPGGRSDTQYF.

The chain employs TRBV9 and TRBJ2-7; D is ambiguous. This CDR3 has 12 amino acids. The germline gives CDR1 SGDLS, CDR2 YYNGEE. Trimming removed 3 bases at V and 5 bases at J, with 9 bases between. CDR3: CASSGLLNEQYF. The CDR3 coding sequence is TGTGCCAGCAGCGGTCTTCTGAACGAGCAGTACTTC.

The chain combines TRBV23-1 with TRBJ1-1; tentatively, D is TRBD1 (5 bases). TRBV23-1 is an open reading frame, and its role is uncertain. The V end lost 6 bases, the J end lost 6 bases, and 26 bases lay between the germline ends. This CDR3 has 17 amino acids. CDR3 nucleotide sequence: TGCGCCAGCAGACCGGATCGCCTCGAGGGGAGTGAGGCTGAAGCTTTCTTT. It yields the protein CASRPDRLEGSEAEAFF.

This clone was recorded a few times. The rearrangement uses TRBV28 and TRBJ2-3; possibly TRBD1 for D (6 bases). Germline V gene lookup returns CDR1 MDHEN and CDR2 SYDVKM. V was clipped by 7 bases and J by 9 bases, with 17 bases between them. The CDR3 contains 13 residues. Here the CDR3 DNA reads TGTGCCAGCACACCTGGGGGCCGCTGGACGCAGTATTTT. Translating gives CASTPGGRWTQYF.